Listed below are T cell receptor beta chains from one sample, sequenced in a study of Tregs in tolerant kidney transplant recipients. Measured with immunoSEQ multiplex PCR; TCRdb has only the in-frame clones, and not every one. The profile shows 55,000 to 80,000 clones, roughly 98% of them singletons. The sample consisted of Tregs from blood, taken before the transplant. These receptor sequences come from a human donor who received a combined kidney and bone marrow transplant. CDR3s include the opening cysteine and the closing phenylalanine or tryptophan. A D gene is named only where the DNA matches it firmly. Clone size is not always given. Where it is, it says once, few, many or a class for expanded clones.

V gene	clone size	J gene	D gene	CDR3 protein	CDR3 DNA
TRBV18	.	TRBJ2-7	.	CASSTNTGDEQYF	TGTGCCAGCTCAACTAACACCGGGGACGAGCAGTACTTC
TRBV11-2	.	TRBJ2-5	TRBD2	CASSYGLAGPRETQYF	TGTGCCAGCAGCTACGGACTAGCGGGACCCCGGGAGACCCAGTACTTC
TRBV4-1	.	TRBJ1-2	TRBD1	CASSHHLGDRGNYGYTF	TGCGCCAGCAGCCACCATTTGGGGGACAGGGGTAACTATGGCTACACCTTC
TRBV5-1	.	TRBJ1-5	.	CASSLAEWTQNQPQHF	TGCGCCAGCAGCTTGGCCGAATGGACTCAGAATCAGCCCCAGCATTTT
TRBV4-1	.	TRBJ1-1	.	CASSQVSLNTEAFF	TGCGCCAGCAGCCAAGTTTCGTTGAACACTGAAGCTTTCTTT
TRBV21-1	once	TRBJ1-2	.	CASRWTGDYGYTF	TGTGCCAGCAGATGGACAGGGGACTATGGCTACACCTTC
TRBV13	once	TRBJ2-7	.	CASSAEKAGPRYEQYF	TGTGCCAGCAGCGCCGAGAAGGCAGGGCCCCGCTACGAGCAGTACTTC
TRBV25-1	.	TRBJ1-2	.	CASRVSGGYGYTF	TGTGCCAGCAGGGTTTCTGGCGGCTATGGCTACACCTTC
TRBV7-2	.	TRBJ2-3	.	CASSSLLNTQYF	TGTGCCAGCAGCTCTCTTCTAAATACGCAGTATTTT
TRBV11-3	.	TRBJ2-7	.	CASSPPGYEQYF	TGTGCCAGCAGCCCGCCGGGCTACGAGCAGTACTTC
TRBV19	.	TRBJ2-7	TRBD2	CASSITAGGGYEQYF	TGTGCCAGTAGTATAACGGCGGGAGGGGGCTACGAGCAGTACTTC
TRBV7-2	.	TRBJ2-3	.	CASSLRSGRGTDTQYF	TGTGCCAGCAGCTTAAGGAGCGGCCGTGGCACAGATACGCAGTATTTT
TRBV19	.	TRBJ1-1	.	CASMWARAEAFF	TGTGCCAGTATGTGGGCGCGAGCTGAAGCTTTCTTT
TRBV11-3	once	TRBJ2-5	.	CASSLVFWLASVSQETQYF	TGTGCCAGCAGCTTAGTGTTTTGGCTAGCGAGCGTTAGCCAAGAGACCCAGTACTTC
TRBV11-2	.	TRBJ2-7	TRBD2	CASSPRLAGMNEQYF	TGTGCCAGCAGCCCTCGACTAGCGGGAATGAACGAGCAGTACTTC
TRBV28	.	TRBJ1-1	TRBD1	CASSLGRQGGTEAFF	TGTGCCAGCAGTTTAGGGAGACAGGGGGGCACTGAAGCTTTCTTT
TRBV10-3	.	TRBJ2-1	.	CATMRGRGDNEQFF	TGTGCCACCATGCGGGGCAGGGGGGACAATGAGCAGTTCTTC
TRBV20-1	.	TRBJ2-7	.	CSASTSYEQYF	TGCAGTGCTAGCACATCCTACGAGCAGTACTTC
TRBV7-2	.	TRBJ1-5	.	CASSLVGGPQHF	TGTGCCAGCAGCTTAGTGGGGGGGCCCCAGCATTTT
TRBV20-1	once	TRBJ2-2	.	CSARAAGELFF	TGCAGTGCTAGAGCGGCCGGGGAGCTGTTTTTT
TRBV30	.	TRBJ1-1	TRBD1	CAWTLGDRGYTEAFF	TGTGCCTGGACCTTAGGAGACAGGGGGTACACTGAAGCTTTCTTT
TRBV9	.	TRBJ1-2	TRBD1	CASSGGQAGGYTF	TGTGCCAGCAGCGGGGGACAGGCTGGGGGCTACACCTTC
TRBV5-4	.	TRBJ1-2	.	CASSLGQGGYGYTF	TGTGCCAGCAGCTTGGGGCAGGGTGGATATGGCTACACCTTC
TRBV7-2	.	TRBJ2-5	TRBD2	CASSLGLGFVETQYF	TGTGCCAGCAGCTTGGGACTAGGCTTCGTAGAGACCCAGTACTTC
TRBV5-1	.	TRBJ2-7	.	CASSAVGSEQYF	TGCGCCAGCAGCGCAGTAGGGAGCGAGCAGTACTTC
TRBV28	.	TRBJ1-2	.	CASRAPNNYGYTF	TGTGCCAGCAGAGCCCCAAATAACTATGGCTACACCTTC
TRBV5-1	.	TRBJ1-2	.	CASSLGQGAIYGYTF	TGCGCCAGCAGCTTGGGTCAGGGCGCGATCTATGGCTACACCTTC
TRBV10-3	.	TRBJ1-4	.	CAISEISRAKLFF	TGTGCCATCAGTGAGATTTCCAGGGCCAAACTGTTTTTT
TRBV14	.	TRBJ1-5	.	CASSQERDQPQHF	TGTGCCAGCAGCCAAGAGAGGGATCAGCCCCAGCATTTT
TRBV28	.	TRBJ2-7	.	CASSFGARQLTYEQYF	TGTGCCAGCAGTTTTGGGGCACGACAATTGACCTACGAGCAGTACTTC
TRBV2	.	TRBJ2-3	TRBD2	CASSGTSGGPTDTQYF	TGTGCCAGCAGTGGGACTAGCGGGGGGCCCACAGATACGCAGTATTTT
TRBV5-1	.	TRBJ2-7	.	CASSLGPRGSYEQYF	TGCGCCAGCAGCTTGGGTCCTCGGGGGTCCTACGAGCAGTACTTC
TRBV7-3	.	TRBJ1-1	.	CASSQQQNTEAFF	TGTGCCAGCAGCCAACAGCAGAACACTGAAGCTTTCTTT
TRBV10-3	.	TRBJ2-3	.	CAISQTGDTQYF	TGTGCCATCAGTCAAACAGGGGATACGCAGTATTTT
TRBV7-3	.	TRBJ2-1	.	CASSLSGGRHRNEQFF	TGTGCCAGCAGCTTAAGTGGGGGGAGGCATCGAAATGAGCAGTTCTTC
TRBV30	.	TRBJ1-1	.	CAWRESWRNTEAFF	TGTGCCTGGAGGGAGTCATGGAGGAACACTGAAGCTTTCTTT
TRBV11-3	.	TRBJ2-5	TRBD1	CASSSGQGERETQYF	TGTGCCAGCAGCTCGGGACAGGGAGAACGAGAGACCCAGTACTTC
TRBV2	.	TRBJ2-2	TRBD1	CASHRGGNTGELFF	TGTGCCAGCCACAGGGGTGGGAACACCGGGGAGCTGTTTTTT
TRBV11-1	.	TRBJ2-2	.	CASRVHGGPGTGELFF	TGTGCCAGCAGGGTCCACGGGGGGCCGGGGACCGGGGAGCTGTTTTTT
TRBV5-1	.	TRBJ1-3	.	CASSLAGGNTIYF	TGCGCCAGCAGCTTGGCGGGGGGAAACACCATATATTTT
TRBV5-1	.	TRBJ1-1	.	CASSLGANTEAFF	TGCGCCAGCAGCTTGGGGGCGAACACTGAAGCTTTCTTT
TRBV11-2	.	TRBJ2-5	.	CASSLARGGETQYF	TGTGCCAGCAGTCTAGCCAGGGGCGGCGAGACCCAGTACTTC
TRBV6-5	.	TRBJ2-2	.	CASSSGTTTGELFF	TGTGCCAGCAGTTCCGGGACAACAACCGGGGAGCTGTTTTTT
TRBV10-3	.	TRBJ1-4	TRBD1	CAISDPGQGWEKLFF	TGTGCCATCAGTGACCCTGGACAGGGCTGGGAAAAACTGTTTTTT
TRBV25-1	once	TRBJ2-1	TRBD1	CASSEFRTGLGNEQFF	TGTGCCAGCAGTGAATTCCGGACAGGGCTCGGGAATGAGCAGTTCTTC
TRBV30	once	TRBJ1-2	.	CAWSQWGRFGGYTF	TGTGCCTGGAGTCAATGGGGGCGCTTCGGTGGCTACACCTTC